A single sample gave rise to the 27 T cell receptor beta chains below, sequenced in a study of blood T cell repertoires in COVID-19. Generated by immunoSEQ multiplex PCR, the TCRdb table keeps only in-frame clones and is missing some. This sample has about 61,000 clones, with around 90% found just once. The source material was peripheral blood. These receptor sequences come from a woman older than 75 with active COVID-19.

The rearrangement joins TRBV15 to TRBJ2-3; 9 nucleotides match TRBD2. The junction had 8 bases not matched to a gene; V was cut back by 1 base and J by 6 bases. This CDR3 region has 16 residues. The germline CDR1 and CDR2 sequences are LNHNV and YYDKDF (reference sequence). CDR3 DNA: TGTGCCACCAGCAGAGGCATGGCGGGGGGGCCTGATACGCAGTATTTT. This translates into CATSRGMAGGPDTQYF.

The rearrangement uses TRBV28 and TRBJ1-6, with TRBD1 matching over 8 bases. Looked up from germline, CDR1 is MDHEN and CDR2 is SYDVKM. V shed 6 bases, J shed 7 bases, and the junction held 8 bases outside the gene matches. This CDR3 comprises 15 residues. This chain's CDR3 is CASSSEDRENSPLHF. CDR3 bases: TGTGCCAGCAGCTCCGAGGACAGGGAGAATTCACCCCTCCACTTT.

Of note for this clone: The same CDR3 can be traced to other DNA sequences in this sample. DNA of the CDR3: TGCGCCAGCAGCCATGGACAGGGAACTGAAGCTTTCTTT. Translating it yields CASSHGQGTEAFF. The V and J genes are TRBV4-3 and TRBJ1-1; 8 bases align to TRBD1. V shed 3 bases and J 5 bases; nucleotides not matched to a gene: 2. This CDR3 contains 13 residues. Germline CDR1 is LGHNA and CDR2 is YSLEER.

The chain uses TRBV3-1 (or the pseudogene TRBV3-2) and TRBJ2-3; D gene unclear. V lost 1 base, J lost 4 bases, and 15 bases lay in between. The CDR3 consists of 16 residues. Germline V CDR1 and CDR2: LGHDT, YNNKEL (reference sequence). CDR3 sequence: CASSQGPRPFADTQYF. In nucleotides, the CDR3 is TGTGCCAGCAGCCAAGGACCGAGGCCATTTGCAGATACGCAGTATTTT.

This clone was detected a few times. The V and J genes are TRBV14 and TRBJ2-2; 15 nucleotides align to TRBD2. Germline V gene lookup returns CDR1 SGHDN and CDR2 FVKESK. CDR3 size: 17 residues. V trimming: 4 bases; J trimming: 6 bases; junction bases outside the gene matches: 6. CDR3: CASSLGLAGGPAGELFF. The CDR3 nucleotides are TGTGCCAGCAGCCTGGGACTAGCGGGGGGCCCTGCCGGGGAGCTGTTTTTT. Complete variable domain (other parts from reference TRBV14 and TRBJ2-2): EAGVTQFPSHSVIEKGQTVTLRCDPISGHDNLYWYRRVMGKEIKFLLHFVKESKQDESGMPNNRFLAERTGGTYSTLKVQPAELEDSGVYFCASSLGLAGGPAGELFFGEGSRLTVL.

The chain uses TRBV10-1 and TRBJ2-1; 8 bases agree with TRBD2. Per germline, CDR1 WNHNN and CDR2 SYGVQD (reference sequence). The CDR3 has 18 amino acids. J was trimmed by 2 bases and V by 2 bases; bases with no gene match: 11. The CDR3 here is CASSEAVGLRGAYNEQFF. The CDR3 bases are TGCGCCAGCAGTGAGGCTGTCGGTCTGCGGGGGGCCTACAATGAGCAGTTCTTC.

CDR3 DNA sequence: TGTGCCAGTAGCCCCCGGACAGGGATCCCCAATCAGCCCCAGCATTTT. It codes for CASSPRTGIPNQPQHF. The rearrangement links TRBV19 to TRBJ1-5, with TRBD1 identical over 8 bases. The germline V gene encodes CDR1 LNHDA and CDR2 SQIVND (reference sequence). V lost 6 bases, J lost 3 bases, and 10 bases stayed unmatched. This CDR3 region has 16 residues. Based on the CDR3 plus reference TRBV19 and TRBJ1-5, the full variable domain is DGGITQSPKYLFRKEGQNVTLSCEQNLNHDAMYWYRQDPGQGLRLIYYSQIVNDFQKGDIAEGYSVSREKKESFPLTVTSAQKNPTAFYLCASSPRTGIPNQPQHFGDGTRLSIL.

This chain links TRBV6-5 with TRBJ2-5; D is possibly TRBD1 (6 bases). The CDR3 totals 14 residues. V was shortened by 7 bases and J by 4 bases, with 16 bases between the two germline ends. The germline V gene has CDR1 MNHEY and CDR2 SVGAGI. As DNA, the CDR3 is TGTGCCAGCAATCCTCCAGGGGTAGGAGAGACCCAGTACTTC. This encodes CASNPPGVGETQYF.

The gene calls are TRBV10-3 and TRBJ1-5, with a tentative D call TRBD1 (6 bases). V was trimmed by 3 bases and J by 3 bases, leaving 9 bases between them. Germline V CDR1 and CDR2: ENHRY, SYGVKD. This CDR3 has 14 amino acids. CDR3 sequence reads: CAISEGGDNQPQHF. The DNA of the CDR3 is TGTGCCATCAGTGAAGGGGGAGACAATCAGCCCCAGCATTTT.

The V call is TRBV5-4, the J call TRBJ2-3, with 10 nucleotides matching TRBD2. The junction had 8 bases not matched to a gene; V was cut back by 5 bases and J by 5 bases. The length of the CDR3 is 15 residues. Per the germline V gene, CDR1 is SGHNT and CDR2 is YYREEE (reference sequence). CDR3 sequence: CASRRSGGAIDTQYF. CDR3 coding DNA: TGTGCCAGCAGAAGAAGCGGGGGGGCCATAGATACGCAGTATTTT.

For the CDR3, the DNA is TGTGCCAGCAGCTCCCCCCGGGGGATTAGTGAAAAACTGTTTTTT. Its protein product is CASSSPRGISEKLFF. This chain joins TRBV2 and TRBJ1-4; D might be TRBD1 (5 bases). V lost 6 bases and J lost 7, with 18 bases in between. Germline V CDR1 and CDR2: SNHLY, FYNNEI. There are 15 residues in the CDR3.

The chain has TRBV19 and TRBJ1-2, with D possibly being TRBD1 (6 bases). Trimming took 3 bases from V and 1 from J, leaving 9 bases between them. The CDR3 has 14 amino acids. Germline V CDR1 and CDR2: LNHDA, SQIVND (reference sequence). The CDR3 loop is CASSIGGLNYGYTF. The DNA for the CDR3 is TGTGCCAGTAGTATTGGGGGCCTTAACTATGGCTACACCTTC.

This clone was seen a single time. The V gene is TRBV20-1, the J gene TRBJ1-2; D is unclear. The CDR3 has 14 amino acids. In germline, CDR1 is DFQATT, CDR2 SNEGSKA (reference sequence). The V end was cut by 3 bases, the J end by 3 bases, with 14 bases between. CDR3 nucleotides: TGCAGTGCTAGTAAAGACACAGCGGACTATGGCTACACCTTC. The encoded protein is CSASKDTADYGYTF.

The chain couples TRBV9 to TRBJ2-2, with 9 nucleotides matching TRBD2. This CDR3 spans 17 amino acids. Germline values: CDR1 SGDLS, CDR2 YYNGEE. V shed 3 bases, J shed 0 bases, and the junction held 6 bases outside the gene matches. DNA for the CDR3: TGTGCCAGCAGCGCAGTTAGCGGGGGCGCGAACACCGGGGAGCTGTTTTTT. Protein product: CASSAVSGGANTGELFF.

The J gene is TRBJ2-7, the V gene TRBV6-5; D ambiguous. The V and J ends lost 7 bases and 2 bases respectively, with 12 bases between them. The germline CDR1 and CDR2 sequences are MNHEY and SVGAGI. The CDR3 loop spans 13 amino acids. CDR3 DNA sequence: TGTGCCAGCATCCTGGCAGGTACCTACGAGCAGTACTTC. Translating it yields CASILAGTYEQYF.

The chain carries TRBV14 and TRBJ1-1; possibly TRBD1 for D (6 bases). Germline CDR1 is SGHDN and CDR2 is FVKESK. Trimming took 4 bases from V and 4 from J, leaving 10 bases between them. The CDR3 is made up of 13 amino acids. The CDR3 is CASSPTGFTEAFF. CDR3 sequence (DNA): TGTGCCAGCAGCCCCACAGGGTTCACTGAAGCTTTCTTT.

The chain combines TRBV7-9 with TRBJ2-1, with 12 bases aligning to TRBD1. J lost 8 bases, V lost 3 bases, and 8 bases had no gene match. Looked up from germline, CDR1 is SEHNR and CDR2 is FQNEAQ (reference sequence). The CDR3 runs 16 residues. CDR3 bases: TGTGCCAGCAGCTTCTACCGGGACAGGGGGCCCGATGAGCAGTTCTTC. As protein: CASSFYRDRGPDEQFF.

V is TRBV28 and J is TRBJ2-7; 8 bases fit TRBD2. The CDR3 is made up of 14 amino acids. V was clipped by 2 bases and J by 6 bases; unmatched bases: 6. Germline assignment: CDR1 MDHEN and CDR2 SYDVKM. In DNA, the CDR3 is TGTGCCAGCAGTTTACGCGGGGGGATTGGCGAGCAGTACTTC. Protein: CASSLRGGIGEQYF.

This CDR3 reads CAISFSQETQYF. CDR3 in DNA: TGTGCCATCAGTTTTAGCCAAGAGACCCAGTACTTC. V gene TRBV10-3 combines with J gene TRBJ2-5; D gene uncertain. The CDR3 is 12 residues long. V lost 5 bases to trimming and J lost 1 base, with 5 bases between them. Germline CDR1 and CDR2: ENHRY and SYGVKD.

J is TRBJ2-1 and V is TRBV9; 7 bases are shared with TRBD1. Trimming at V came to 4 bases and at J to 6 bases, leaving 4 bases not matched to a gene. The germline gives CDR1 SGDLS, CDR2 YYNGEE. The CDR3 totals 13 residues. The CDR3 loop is CASSQNRGNEQFF. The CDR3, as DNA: TGTGCCAGCAGCCAGAACAGGGGCAATGAGCAGTTCTTC. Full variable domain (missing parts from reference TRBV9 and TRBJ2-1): DSGVTQTPKHLITATGQRVTLRCSPRSGDLSVYWYQQSLDQGLQFLIQYYNGEERAKGNILERFSAQQFPDLHSELNLSSLELGDSALYFCASSQNRGNEQFFGPGTRLTVL.

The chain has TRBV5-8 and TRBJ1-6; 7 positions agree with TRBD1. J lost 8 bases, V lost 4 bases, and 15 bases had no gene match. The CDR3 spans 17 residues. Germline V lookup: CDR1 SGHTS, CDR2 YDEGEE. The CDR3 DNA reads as TGTGCCAGCAGCACCGGACAGGCGAGAGGCTTTGATTCACCCCTCCACTTT. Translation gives CASSTGQARGFDSPLHF.

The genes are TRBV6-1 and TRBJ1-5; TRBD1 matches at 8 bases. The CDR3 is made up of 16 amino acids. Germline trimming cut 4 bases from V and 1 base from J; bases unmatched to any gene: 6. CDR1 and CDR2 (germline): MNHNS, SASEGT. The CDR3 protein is CASSGQGRRSNQPQHF. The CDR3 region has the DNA TGTGCCAGCAGTGGACAGGGGAGGAGGAGCAATCAGCCCCAGCATTTT.

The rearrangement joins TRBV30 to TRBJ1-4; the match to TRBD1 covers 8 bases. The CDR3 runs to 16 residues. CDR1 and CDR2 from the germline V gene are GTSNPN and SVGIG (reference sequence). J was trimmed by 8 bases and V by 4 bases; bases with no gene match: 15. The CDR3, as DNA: TGTGCCTGGATCGCCGGGACAGGAGGGGTCGGAGAAAAACTGTTTTTT. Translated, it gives CAWIAGTGGVGEKLFF.

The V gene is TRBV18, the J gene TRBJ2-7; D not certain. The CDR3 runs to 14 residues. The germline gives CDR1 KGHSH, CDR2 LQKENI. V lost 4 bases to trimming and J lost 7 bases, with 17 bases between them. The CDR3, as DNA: TGTGCCAGCTCACTAACGGGTCTCGAGTTTGAGCAGTACTTC. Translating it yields CASSLTGLEFEQYF. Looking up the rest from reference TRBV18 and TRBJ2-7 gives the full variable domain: NAGVMQNPRHLVRRRGQEARLRCSPMKGHSHVYWYRQLPEEGLKFMVYLQKENIIDESGMPKERFSAEFPKEGPSILRIQQVVRGDSAAYFCASSLTGLEFEQYFGPGTRLTVT.

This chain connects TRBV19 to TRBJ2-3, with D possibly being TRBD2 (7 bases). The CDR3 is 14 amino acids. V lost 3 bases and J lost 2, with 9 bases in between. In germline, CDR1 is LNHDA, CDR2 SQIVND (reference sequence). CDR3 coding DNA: TGTGCCAGTAGTATCGCGGGGGCCACAGATACGCAGTATTTT. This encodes CASSIAGATDTQYF.

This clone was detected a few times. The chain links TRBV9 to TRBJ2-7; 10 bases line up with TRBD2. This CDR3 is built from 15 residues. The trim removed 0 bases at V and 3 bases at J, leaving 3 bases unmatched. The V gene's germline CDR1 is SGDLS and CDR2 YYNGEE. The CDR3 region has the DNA TGTGCCAGCAGCGTAGGGAGCGGGGGGGACTACGAGCAGTACTTC. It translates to CASSVGSGGDYEQYF.

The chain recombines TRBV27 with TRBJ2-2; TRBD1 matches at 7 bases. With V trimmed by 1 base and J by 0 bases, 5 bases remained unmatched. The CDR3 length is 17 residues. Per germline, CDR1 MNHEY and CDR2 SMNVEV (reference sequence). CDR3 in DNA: TGTGCCAGCAGTTTATGGACAGGCCACGCGAACACCGGGGAGCTGTTTTTT. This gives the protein CASSLWTGHANTGELFF.